The 2 T cell receptor beta chains in this list originate from one sample, sequenced in a study of blood T cell repertoires in COVID-19. Repertoires were generated with immunoSEQ multiplex PCR, while TCRdb's copy carries only in-frame clones and drops some. The sample holds 90,000 to 120,000 clones, around four fifths seen once. The sequenced material came from peripheral blood. Receptors originate from a man between 65 and 79 years old with acute or convalescent COVID-19.

The rearrangement uses TRBV6-1 and TRBJ1-4; TRBD1 matches at 7 bases. V shed 3 bases, J shed 5 bases, and the junction held 6 bases outside the gene matches. The CDR3 is made up of 15 amino acids. Germline V gives CDR1 MNHNS, CDR2 SASEGT. CDR3 loop: CASSEAAGGNEKLFF. The CDR3 DNA sequence: TGTGCCAGCAGTGAGGCGGCAGGGGGAAATGAAAAACTGTTTTTT.

This clone turned up a few times. This sequence joins TRBV6-2 or TRBV6-3 and TRBJ1-2; D might be TRBD1 (6 bases). Looked up from germline, CDR1 is MNHEY and CDR2 is SVGEGT. The CDR3 sequence is 14 residues long. Trimming took off 5 bases at V and 4 bases at J, with 14 bases between the two ends. CDR3 coding DNA: TGTGCCAGCAGTCGTTCGACAGGTTCCTATGGCTACACCTTC. Protein product: CASSRSTGSYGYTF.